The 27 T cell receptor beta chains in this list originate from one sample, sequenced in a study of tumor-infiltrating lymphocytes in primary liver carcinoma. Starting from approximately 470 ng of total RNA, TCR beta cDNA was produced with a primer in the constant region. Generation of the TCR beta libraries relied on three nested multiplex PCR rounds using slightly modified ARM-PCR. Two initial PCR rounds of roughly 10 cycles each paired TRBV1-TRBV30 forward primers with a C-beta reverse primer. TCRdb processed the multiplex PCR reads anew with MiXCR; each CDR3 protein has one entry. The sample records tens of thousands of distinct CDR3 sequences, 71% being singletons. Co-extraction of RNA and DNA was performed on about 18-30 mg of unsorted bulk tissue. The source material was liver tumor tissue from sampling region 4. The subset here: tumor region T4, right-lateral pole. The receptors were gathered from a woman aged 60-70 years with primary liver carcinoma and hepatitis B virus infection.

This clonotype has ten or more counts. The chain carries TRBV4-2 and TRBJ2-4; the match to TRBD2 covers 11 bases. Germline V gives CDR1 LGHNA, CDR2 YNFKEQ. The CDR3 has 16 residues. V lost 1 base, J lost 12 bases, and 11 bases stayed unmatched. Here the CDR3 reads CASSQVLAGAAGGQYF. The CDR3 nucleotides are TGTGCCAGCAGCCAAGTACTAGCGGGAGCGGCAGGTGGTCAGTACTTC.

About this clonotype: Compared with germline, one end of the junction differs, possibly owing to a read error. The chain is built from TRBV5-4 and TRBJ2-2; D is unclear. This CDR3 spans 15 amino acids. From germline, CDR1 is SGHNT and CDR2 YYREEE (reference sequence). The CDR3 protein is CASSLFGRNSGELFF. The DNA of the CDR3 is TGTGCCAGCAGCTTGTTCGGGCGGAACAGCGGGGAGCTGTTTTTT.

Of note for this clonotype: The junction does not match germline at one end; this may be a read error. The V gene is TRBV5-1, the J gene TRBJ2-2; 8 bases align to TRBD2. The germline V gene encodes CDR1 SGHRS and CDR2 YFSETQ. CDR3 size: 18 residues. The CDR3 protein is CPSSSDGRGLGGTGELFF. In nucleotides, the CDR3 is TGCCCCAGCAGCTCGGATGGTAGGGGACTAGGCGGGACCGGGGAGCTGTTTTTC.

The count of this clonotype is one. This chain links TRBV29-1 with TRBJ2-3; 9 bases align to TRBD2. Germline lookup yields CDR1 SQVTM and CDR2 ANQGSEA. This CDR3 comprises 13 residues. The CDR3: CNTTSGLWDTQYF. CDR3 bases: TGCAACACCACTAGCGGGTTGTGGGATACGCAGTATTTT.

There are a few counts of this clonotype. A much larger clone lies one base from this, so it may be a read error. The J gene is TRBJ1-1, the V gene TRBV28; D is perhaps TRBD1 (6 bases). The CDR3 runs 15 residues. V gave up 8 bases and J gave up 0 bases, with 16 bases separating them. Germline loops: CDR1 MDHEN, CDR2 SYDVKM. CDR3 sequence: CASPPPGAMNTEAFF. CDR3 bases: TGTGCCAGCCCCCCCCCGGGGGCCATGAACACTGAAGCTTTCTTT.

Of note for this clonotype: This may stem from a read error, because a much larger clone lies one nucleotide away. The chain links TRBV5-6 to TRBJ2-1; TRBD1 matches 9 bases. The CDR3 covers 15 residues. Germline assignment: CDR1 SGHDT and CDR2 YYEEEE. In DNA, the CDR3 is TGTCCCAGCAGCTTCGGGGACAGGGCCTACAATGAGCAGTTCTTC. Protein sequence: CPSSFGDRAYNEQFF. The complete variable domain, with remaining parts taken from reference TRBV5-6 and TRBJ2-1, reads DAGVTQSPTHLIKTRGQQVTLRCSPKSGHDTVSWYQQALGQGPQFIFQYYEEEERQRGNFPDRFSGHQFPNYSSELNVNALLLGDSALYLCPSSFGDRAYNEQFFGPGTRLTVL.

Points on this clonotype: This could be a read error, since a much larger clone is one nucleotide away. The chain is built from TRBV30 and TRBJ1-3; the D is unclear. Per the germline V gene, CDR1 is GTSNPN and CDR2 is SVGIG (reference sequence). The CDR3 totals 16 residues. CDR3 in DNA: TGTGCCTGCAGTGTAGCCGGGTTCAGACTTGGAAACACCATATATTTT. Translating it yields CACSVAGFRLGNTIYF.

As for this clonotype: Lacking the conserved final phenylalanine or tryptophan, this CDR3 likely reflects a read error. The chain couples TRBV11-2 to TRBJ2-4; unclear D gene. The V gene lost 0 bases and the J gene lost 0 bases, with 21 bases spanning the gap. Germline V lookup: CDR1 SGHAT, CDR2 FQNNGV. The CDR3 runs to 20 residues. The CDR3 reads CASSLDHGPESNRAKNIQYC. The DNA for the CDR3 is TGTGCCAGCAGCTTAGATCACGGGCCCGAATCAAACCGAGCCAAAAACATTCAGTACTGC.

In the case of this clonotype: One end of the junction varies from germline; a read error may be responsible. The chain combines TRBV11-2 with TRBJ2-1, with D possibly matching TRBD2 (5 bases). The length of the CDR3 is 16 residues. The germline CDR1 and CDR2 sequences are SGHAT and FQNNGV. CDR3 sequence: CASSRLNPEVGHEQFF. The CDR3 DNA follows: TGTGCTAGCAGCCGACTAAACCCCGAGGTTGGCCATGAGCAGTTCTTC.

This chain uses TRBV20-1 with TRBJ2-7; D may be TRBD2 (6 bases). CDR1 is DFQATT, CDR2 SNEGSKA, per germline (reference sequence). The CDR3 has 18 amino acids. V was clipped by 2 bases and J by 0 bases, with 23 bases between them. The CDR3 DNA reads TGCAGTGCTAGACGTTGGGGGTTGCGGGACTGGCGCTCCTACGAGCAGTACTTC. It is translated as CSARRWGLRDWRSYEQYF.

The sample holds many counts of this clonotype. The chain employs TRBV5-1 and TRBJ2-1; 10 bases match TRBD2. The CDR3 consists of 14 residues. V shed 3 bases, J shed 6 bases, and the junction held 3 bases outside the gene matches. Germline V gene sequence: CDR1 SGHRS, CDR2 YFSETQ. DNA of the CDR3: TGCGCCAGCAGCTCAGCGGGGGGGGCCAATGAGCAGTTCTTC. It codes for CASSSAGGANEQFF.

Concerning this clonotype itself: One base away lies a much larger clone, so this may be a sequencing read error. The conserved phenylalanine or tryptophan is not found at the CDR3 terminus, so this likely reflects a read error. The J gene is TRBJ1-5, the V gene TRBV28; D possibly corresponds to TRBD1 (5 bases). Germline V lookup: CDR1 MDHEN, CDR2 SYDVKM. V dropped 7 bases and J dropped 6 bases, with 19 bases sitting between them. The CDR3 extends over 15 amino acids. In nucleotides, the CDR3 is TGTGCCAGCATCTCGCCCGGGCAGGGAAGTCAGCCCCAGCATTCT. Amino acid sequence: CASISPGQGSQPQHS.

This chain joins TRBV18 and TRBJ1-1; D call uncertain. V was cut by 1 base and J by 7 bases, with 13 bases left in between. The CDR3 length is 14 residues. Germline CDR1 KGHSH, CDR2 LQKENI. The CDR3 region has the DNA TGTGCCAGCTCACCACGAGGCTTATACCTTGAAGCTTTCTTT. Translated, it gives CASSPRGLYLEAFF.

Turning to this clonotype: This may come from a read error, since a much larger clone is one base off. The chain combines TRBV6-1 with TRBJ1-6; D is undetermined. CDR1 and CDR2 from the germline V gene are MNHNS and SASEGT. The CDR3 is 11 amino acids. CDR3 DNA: TGTGCCAGCAATGAATACTTCTCCCTCCACTTT. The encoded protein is CASNEYFSLHF.

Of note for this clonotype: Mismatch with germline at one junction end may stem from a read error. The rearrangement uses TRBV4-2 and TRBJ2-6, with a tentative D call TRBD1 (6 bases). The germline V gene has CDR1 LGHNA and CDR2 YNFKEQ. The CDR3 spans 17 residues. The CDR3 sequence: CASSLGGPGSGANVLTF. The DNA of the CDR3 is TGTGCCAGCAGCCTAGGGGGACCCGGCTCTGGGGCCAACGTACTGACTTTC.

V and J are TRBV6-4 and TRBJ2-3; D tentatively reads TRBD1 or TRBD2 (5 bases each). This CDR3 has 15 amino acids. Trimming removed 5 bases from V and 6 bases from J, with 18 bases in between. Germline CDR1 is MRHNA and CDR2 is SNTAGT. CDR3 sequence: CASSRRTWGSDTQYF. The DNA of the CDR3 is TGTGCCAGCAGTCGACGGACATGGGGGAGTGATACGCAGTATTTT.

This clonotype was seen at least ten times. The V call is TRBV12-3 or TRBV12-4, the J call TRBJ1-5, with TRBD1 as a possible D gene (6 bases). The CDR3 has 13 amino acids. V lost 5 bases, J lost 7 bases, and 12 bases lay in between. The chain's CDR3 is CASSDRWEQPQHF. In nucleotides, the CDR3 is TGTGCCAGCAGTGACAGGTGGGAGCAGCCCCAGCATTTT.

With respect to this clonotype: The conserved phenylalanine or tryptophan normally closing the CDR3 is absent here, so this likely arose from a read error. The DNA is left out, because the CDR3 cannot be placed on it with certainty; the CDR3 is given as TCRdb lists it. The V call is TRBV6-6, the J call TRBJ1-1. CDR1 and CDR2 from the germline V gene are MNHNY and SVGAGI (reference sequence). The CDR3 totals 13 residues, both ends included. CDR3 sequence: CASSLQGLTEAFL.

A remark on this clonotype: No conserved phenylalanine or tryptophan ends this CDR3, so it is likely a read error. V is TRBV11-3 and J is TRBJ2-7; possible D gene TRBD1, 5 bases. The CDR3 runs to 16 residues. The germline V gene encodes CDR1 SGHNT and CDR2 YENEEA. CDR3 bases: TGTGCCAGCAGCGCCCGCAGGACACTACCTTCCTATGAGCAGTACTCC. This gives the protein CASSARRTLPSYEQYS.

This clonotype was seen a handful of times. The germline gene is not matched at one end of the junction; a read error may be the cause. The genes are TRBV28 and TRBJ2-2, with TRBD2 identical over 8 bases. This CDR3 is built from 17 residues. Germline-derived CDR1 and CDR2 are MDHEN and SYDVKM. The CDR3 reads CASSLELGGVSSGGLFF. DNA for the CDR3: TGTGCCAGCAGTTTAGAGTTAGGAGGGGTGTCGAGCGGGGGGCTGTTTTTT.

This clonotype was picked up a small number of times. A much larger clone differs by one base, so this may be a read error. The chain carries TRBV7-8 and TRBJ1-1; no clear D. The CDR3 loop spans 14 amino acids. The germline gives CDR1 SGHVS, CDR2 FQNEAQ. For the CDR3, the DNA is TGTGACAGCAGCTCTCAGACCCGCAACACTGAAGCTTTCTTT. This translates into CDSSSQTRNTEAFF.

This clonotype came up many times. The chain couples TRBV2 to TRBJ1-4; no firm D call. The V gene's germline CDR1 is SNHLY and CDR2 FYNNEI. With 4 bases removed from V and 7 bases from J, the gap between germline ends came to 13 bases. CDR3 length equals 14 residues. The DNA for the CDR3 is TGTGCCAGCAGTGCGACCGGGTTTGGTGAAAAACTGTTTTTT. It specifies CASSATGFGEKLFF.

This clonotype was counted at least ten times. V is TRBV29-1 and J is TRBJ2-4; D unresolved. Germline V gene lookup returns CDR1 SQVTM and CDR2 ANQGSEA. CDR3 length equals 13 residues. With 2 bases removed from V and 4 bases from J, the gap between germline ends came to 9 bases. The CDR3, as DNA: TGCAGCGTTGAAAAGGACGGGAAAAACATTCAGTACTTC. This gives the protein CSVEKDGKNIQYF.

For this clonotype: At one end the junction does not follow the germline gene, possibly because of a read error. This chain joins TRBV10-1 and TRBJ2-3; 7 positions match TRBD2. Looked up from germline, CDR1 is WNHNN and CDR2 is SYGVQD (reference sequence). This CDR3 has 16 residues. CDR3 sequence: CASGDPGLGGLDTQYF. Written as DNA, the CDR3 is TGCGCCAGCGGTGACCCAGGACTGGGAGGGTTGGATACGCAGTATTTT.

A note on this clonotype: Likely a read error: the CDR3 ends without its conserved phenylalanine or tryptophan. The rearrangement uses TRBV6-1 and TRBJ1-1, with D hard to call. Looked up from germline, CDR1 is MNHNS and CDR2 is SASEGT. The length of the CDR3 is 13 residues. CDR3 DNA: TGTGCAAGCAGTGAAAGTGAGAACACTGAAGCTTTCCTT. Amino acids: CASSESENTEAFL.

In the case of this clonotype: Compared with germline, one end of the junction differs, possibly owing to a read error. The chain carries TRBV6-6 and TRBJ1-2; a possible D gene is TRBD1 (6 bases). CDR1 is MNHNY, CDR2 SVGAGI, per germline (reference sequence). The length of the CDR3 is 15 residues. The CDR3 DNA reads TGTGCCAGCAGTTACTCCGGCAGGGGAAACTATGGATACACCTTC. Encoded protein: CASSYSGRGNYGYTF.

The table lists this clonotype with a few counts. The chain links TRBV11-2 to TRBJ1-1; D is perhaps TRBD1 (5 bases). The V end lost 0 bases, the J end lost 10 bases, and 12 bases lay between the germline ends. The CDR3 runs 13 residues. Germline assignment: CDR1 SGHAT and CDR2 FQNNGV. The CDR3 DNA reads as TGTGCCAGCAGCTTAGAGCCGGAGGGGAGAGCTTTCTTT. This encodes CASSLEPEGRAFF.